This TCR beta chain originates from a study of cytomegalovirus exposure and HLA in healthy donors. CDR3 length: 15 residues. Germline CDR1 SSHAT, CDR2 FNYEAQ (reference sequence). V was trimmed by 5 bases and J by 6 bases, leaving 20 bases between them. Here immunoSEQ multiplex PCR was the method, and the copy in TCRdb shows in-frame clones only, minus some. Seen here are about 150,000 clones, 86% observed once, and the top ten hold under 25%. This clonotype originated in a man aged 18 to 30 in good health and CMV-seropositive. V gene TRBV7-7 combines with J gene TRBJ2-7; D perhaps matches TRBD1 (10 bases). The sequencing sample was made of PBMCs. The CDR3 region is CASSPSGTGVGEQYF. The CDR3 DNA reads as TGTGCCAGCAGCCCTAGCGGGACAGGGGTGGGCGAGCAGTACTTC.